One TCR beta chain is described in this entry. Germline values: CDR1 LNHDA, CDR2 SQIVND (reference sequence). V lost 3 bases to trimming and J lost 1 base, with 21 bases between them. The CDR3 runs to 18 residues. These data originate in a study of blood T cell repertoires in COVID-19. About the research overall: The samples span acute and convalescent COVID-19 from the United States, Italy and Spain. From T cells, B-cell-depleted T cells, or PBMCs came the material, which was cDNA or gDNA.

Original methodology: The authors estimated nucleated cell counts from reference gene primer amplification. Here immunoSEQ multiplex PCR was the method, and the copy in TCRdb shows in-frame clones only, minus some. That table is the source of V, J and clone size, and D and trimming were worked out from the DNA. The table records about 220,000 clones, around three quarters of them present only once. The sequence came from a woman between 65 and 79 years old with acute or convalescent COVID-19. The chain is built from TRBV19 and TRBJ1-1, with D maybe TRBD1 (6 bases). Sequencing used peripheral blood. The CDR3 sequence is CASSMYWAGAGANTEAFF. The CDR3 region has the DNA TGTGCCAGTAGTATGTACTGGGCGGGGGCGGGCGCGAACACTGAAGCTTTCTTT.